Below are 6 T cell receptor beta chains sequenced from a single sample in a study of shared clonotypes between healthy human individuals. Sequencing used immunoSEQ multiplex PCR; TCRdb keeps in-frame clones, though not all of them. The sample includes 2 million to 2.5 million clones, more than 85% of them seen just once. The sample consisted of naive CD4+ T cells from PBMCs. Noted subset: CD45RA+ positively selected. These receptors all come from a man aged 18 to 35 in good health. Some clones in this sample may be carry-over from other donors' samples.

The J gene is TRBJ1-5, the V gene TRBV7-2; D gene unclear. The CDR3 sequence is 12 residues long. V was shortened by 5 bases and J by 4 bases, with 6 bases between the two germline ends. Germline CDR1 and CDR2: SGHTA and FQGNSA. The CDR3 spells CASSVQNQPQHF. CDR3 bases: TGTGCCAGCAGCGTCCAGAATCAGCCCCAGCATTTT.

V and J are TRBV28 and TRBJ1-1; 7 bases are shared with TRBD1. V gave up 6 bases and J gave up 4 bases; unmatched junction bases: 11. CDR1 is MDHEN, CDR2 SYDVKM, per germline. The length of the CDR3 is 15 residues. CDR3 DNA sequence: TGTGCCAGCAGCGAACCGTCAGGGGGTCGCACTGAAGCTTTCTTT. Protein: CASSEPSGGRTEAFF. Supplemented by reference TRBV28 and TRBJ1-1, the full variable domain reads DVKVTQSSRYLVKRTGEKVFLECVQDMDHENMFWYRQDPGLGLRLIYFSYDVKMKEKGDIPEGYSVSREKKERFSLILESASTNQTSMYLCASSEPSGGRTEAFFGQGTRLTVV.

In the case of this clone: The same CDR3 also results from other DNA sequences found in this sample. The V call is TRBV6-6, the J call TRBJ1-5; the D is unclear. The CDR3 runs to 13 residues. The germline CDR1 and CDR2 sequences are MNHNY and SVGAGI (reference sequence). The ends were cut back, 7 bases at V and 2 bases at J, with 9 bases in the middle. The CDR3 region has the DNA TGTGCCAGCAAAAGGACGGGCAATCAGCCCCAGCATTTT. Translating gives CASKRTGNQPQHF.

The chain uses TRBV28 and TRBJ2-7; TRBD1 is a possible D gene (6 bases). This CDR3 contains 12 residues. Trimming removed 6 bases from V and 2 bases from J, with 8 bases in between. Germline V lookup: CDR1 MDHEN, CDR2 SYDVKM. CDR3: CASRKGAYEQYF. The CDR3 DNA reads as TGTGCCAGCAGGAAGGGGGCCTACGAGCAGTACTTC. The whole variable domain, filled in from reference TRBV28 and TRBJ2-7, reads DVKVTQSSRYLVKRTGEKVFLECVQDMDHENMFWYRQDPGLGLRLIYFSYDVKMKEKGDIPEGYSVSREKKERFSLILESASTNQTSMYLCASRKGAYEQYFGPGTRLTVT.

The V call is TRBV4-2, the J call TRBJ2-3; 8 bases are shared with TRBD2. The germline V gene has CDR1 LGHNA and CDR2 YNFKEQ. CDR3 size: 18 residues. With 4 bases clipped from V and 5 bases from J, the junction kept 17 bases outside the gene matches. This CDR3 is CASSPGGIASSVIDTQYF. The CDR3 DNA is TGTGCCAGCAGCCCGGGGGGGATCGCTAGCAGTGTCATAGATACGCAGTATTTT.

This clone was seen only once. The chain carries TRBV5-7 and TRBJ2-2; TRBD1 agrees at 8 bases. TRBV5-7 is an ORF, with its function uncertain. This CDR3 is 15 amino acids long. V shed 4 bases and J 1 base; nucleotides not matched to a gene: 3. As DNA, the CDR3 is TGTGCCAGCAGCCCGGGGACAGGGAACACCGGGGAGCTGTTTTTT. Its translation: CASSPGTGNTGELFF.